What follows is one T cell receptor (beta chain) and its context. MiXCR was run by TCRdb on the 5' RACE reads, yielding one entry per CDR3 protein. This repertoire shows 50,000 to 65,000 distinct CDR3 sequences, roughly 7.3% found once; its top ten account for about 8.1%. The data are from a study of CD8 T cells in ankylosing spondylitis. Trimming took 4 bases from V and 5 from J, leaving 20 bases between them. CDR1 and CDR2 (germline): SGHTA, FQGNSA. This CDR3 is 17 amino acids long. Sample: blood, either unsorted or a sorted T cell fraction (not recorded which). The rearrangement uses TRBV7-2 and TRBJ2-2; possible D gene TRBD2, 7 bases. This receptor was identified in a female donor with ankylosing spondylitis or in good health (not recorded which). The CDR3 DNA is TGTGCCAGCAGCTCGAGCCGGGGGGCGGGGAAAACCGGGGAGCTGTTTTTT. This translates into CASSSSRGAGKTGELFF.